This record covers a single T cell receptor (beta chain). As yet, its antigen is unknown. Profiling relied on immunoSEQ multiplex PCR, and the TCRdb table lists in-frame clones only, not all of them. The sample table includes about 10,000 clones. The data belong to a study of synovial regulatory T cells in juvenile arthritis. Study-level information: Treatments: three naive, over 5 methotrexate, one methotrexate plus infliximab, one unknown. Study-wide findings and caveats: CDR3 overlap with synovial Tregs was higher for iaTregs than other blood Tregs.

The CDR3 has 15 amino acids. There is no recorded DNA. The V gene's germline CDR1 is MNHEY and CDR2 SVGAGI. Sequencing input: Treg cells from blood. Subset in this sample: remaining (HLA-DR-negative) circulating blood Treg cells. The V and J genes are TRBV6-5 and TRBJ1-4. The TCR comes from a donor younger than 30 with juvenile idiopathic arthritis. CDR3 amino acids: CASSSGGSLGEKLFF.